Listed below are T cell receptor beta chains from one sample, sequenced in a study of T cells after posttransplantation cyclophosphamide. The protocol was immunoSEQ multiplex PCR, while the TCRdb copy is restricted to in-frame clones and leaves out a portion. The sample includes tens of thousands of clones, roughly two thirds seen only once; the top ten take 0.55% to 0.75%. The sample comprised memory CD4+ T cells sorted from PBMCs. These receptors were obtained from a woman aged 60-70 years in good health, CMV-negative, and a related stem cell transplant donor. The CDR3 runs from the conserved cysteine through the conserved F or W. A D gene is named only where the DNA matches it firmly. Rows may omit the clone size; those that give it use once, few, many or a size class.

clone size,V gene,J gene,D gene,CDR3 protein,CDR3 DNA
-,TRBV28,TRBJ1-3,TRBD1,CASSPRQGAWLNTIYF,TGTGCCAGCAGTCCAAGACAGGGGGCCTGGTTAAACACCATATATTTT
-,TRBV7-2,TRBJ2-7,-,CASSPSPYEQYF,TGTGCCAGCAGCCCAAGCCCCTACGAGCAGTACTTC
-,TRBV7-2,TRBJ2-3,-,CASSLGSRDTQYF,TGTGCCAGCAGCTTAGGCTCCCGGGATACGCAGTATTTT
few,TRBV4-1,TRBJ1-3,-,CASSQGIFHSGNTIYF,TGCGCCAGCAGCCAGGGCATCTTCCACTCTGGAAACACCATATATTTT
-,TRBV6-4,TRBJ2-3,TRBD2,CASSLTGTRGSDTQYF,TGTGCCAGCAGTTTAACCGGGACTAGGGGTTCAGATACGCAGTATTTT
-,TRBV18,TRBJ2-1,-,CASSPRARGVGNEQFF,TGTGCCAGCTCACCCCGCGCCAGGGGCGTAGGAAATGAGCAGTTCTTC
-,TRBV11-2,TRBJ2-7,-,CASSLDRGSSYEQYF,TGTGCCAGCAGCTTAGACAGGGGAAGCTCCTACGAGCAGTACTTC
few,TRBV9,TRBJ2-1,TRBD2,CASSVRGGADNEQFF,TGTGCCAGCAGCGTACGCGGGGGGGCCGACAATGAGCAGTTCTTC
-,TRBV28,TRBJ1-5,-,CASSLGQGSQPQHF,TGTGCCAGCAGTTTGGGGCAGGGGAGCCAGCCCCAGCATTTT
-,TRBV29-1,TRBJ2-5,TRBD1,CSVAKGQGGETQYF,TGCAGCGTTGCCAAAGGACAGGGCGGCGAGACCCAGTACTTC
-,TRBV19,TRBJ2-1,-,CAAGNFYNEQFF,TGTGCGGCGGGGAACTTCTACAATGAGCAGTTCTTC
-,TRBV7-2,TRBJ1-5,-,CASSFQADQPQHF,TGTGCCAGCAGCTTTCAAGCGGATCAGCCCCAGCATTTT
-,TRBV9,TRBJ2-1,TRBD2,CASSVGLAGHNEQFF,TGTGCCAGCAGCGTAGGGCTAGCGGGTCACAATGAGCAGTTCTTC
-,TRBV27,TRBJ2-3,-,CASSFTDSLGTQYF,TGTGCCAGCAGTTTCACTGACTCCTTAGGTACGCAGTATTTT
-,TRBV7-2,TRBJ2-5,TRBD2,CASSSQRGGPETQYF,TGTGCCAGCAGCTCCCAGCGGGGGGGCCCCGAGACCCAGTACTTC
-,TRBV6-5,TRBJ1-3,-,CASSYSPGNGNTIYF,TGTGCCAGCAGTTACTCCCCAGGGAATGGAAACACCATATATTTT
-,TRBV6-5,TRBJ2-7,TRBD1,CASSALGTARYEQYF,TGTGCCAGCAGTGCCCTGGGGACAGCGCGCTACGAGCAGTACTTC
-,TRBV19,TRBJ1-2,TRBD1,CASSPGQGGGYTF,TGTGCCAGTAGTCCGGGACAGGGGGGCGGCTACACCTTC
-,TRBV2,TRBJ1-3,-,CASSELAVHGNTIYF,TGTGCCAGCAGTGAATTGGCAGTGCATGGAAACACCATATATTTT
-,TRBV6-1,TRBJ1-5,-,CASSERGNQPQHF,TGTGCCAGCAGTGAAAGAGGGAACCAGCCCCAGCATTTT
-,TRBV28,TRBJ1-2,-,CASSLQEYGYTF,TGTGCCAGCAGTTTACAGGAATATGGCTACACCTTC
-,TRBV6-5,TRBJ2-7,TRBD2,CASIKGGSTYEQYF,TGTGCCAGCATTAAAGGCGGGAGTACCTACGAGCAGTACTTC
-,TRBV30,TRBJ2-7,TRBD2,CAWSDVAGAAYEQYF,TGTGCCTGGAGTGATGTAGCGGGAGCGGCCTACGAGCAGTACTTC
-,TRBV6-6,TRBJ1-1,-,CASSHPLGENTEAFF,TGTGCCAGCAGCCACCCCCTCGGAGAGAACACTGAAGCTTTCTTT
-,TRBV5-5,TRBJ2-1,TRBD2,CASSAGLVQSNEQFF,TGTGCCAGCAGCGCGGGACTAGTTCAATCCAATGAGCAGTTCTTC
-,TRBV4-1,TRBJ2-5,TRBD2,CASSRLAGTQETQYF,TGCGCCAGCAGCCGGTTAGCGGGGACTCAAGAGACCCAGTACTTC
-,TRBV9,TRBJ1-6,TRBD1,CASSPRPDRANSPLHF,TGTGCCAGCAGCCCCCGTCCGGACAGGGCGAATTCACCCCTCCACTTT
-,TRBV7-9,TRBJ2-7,-,CASSSSRRHTYEQYF,TGTGCCAGCAGCTCGTCCCGCCGTCACACCTACGAGCAGTACTTC
-,TRBV11-3,TRBJ2-3,-,CASSLAGKDTQYF,TGTGCCAGCAGCTTAGCAGGGAAGGATACGCAGTATTTT
-,TRBV9,TRBJ1-2,-,CASTQPGNYGYTF,TGTGCCAGCACCCAACCGGGGAACTATGGCTACACCTTC
once,TRBV14,TRBJ1-1,-,CASSRRSYMNTEAFF,TGTGCCAGCAGCCGGCGGTCCTACATGAACACTGAAGCTTTCTTT
-,TRBV9,TRBJ2-1,TRBD2,CASSAGQKGLAGINNEQFF,TGTGCCAGCAGCGCTGGACAGAAGGGACTAGCGGGTATTAACAATGAGCAGTTCTTC
-,TRBV6-5,TRBJ2-7,-,CASSYGGGGSSYEQYF,TGTGCCAGCAGTTACGGGGGTGGAGGGAGCTCCTACGAGCAGTACTTC
-,TRBV10-3,TRBJ2-1,-,CASEGNEQFF,TGTGCCTCCGAGGGCAATGAGCAGTTCTTC
-,TRBV30,TRBJ1-1,-,CAWSVRGTAFF,TGTGCCTGGAGTGTACGGGGTACAGCTTTCTTT
once,TRBV7-3,TRBJ2-5,-,CASSLASSETQYF,TGTGCCAGCAGCTTGGCTAGCTCAGAGACCCAGTACTTC
-,TRBV20-1,TRBJ1-2,TRBD1,CSANRGQGYTF,TGCAGTGCTAATAGGGGGCAAGGCTACACCTTC
-,TRBV7-2,TRBJ2-1,-,CASSPWTGRAYNEQFF,TGTGCCAGCAGCCCGTGGACAGGGAGGGCCTACAATGAGCAGTTCTTC
few,TRBV4-1,TRBJ1-1,TRBD1,CASSQVGQGTEAFF,TGCGCCAGCAGCCAGGTAGGACAGGGCACTGAAGCTTTCTTT
once,TRBV25-1,TRBJ2-1,-,CASSPLQEGQFF,TGTGCCAGCAGTCCCCTCCAGGAGGGGCAGTTCTTC
-,TRBV6-1,TRBJ2-5,-,CASAQNRDLQETQYF,TGTGCCAGCGCCCAAAACAGGGATCTCCAAGAGACCCAGTACTTC
-,TRBV11-2,TRBJ1-6,-,CASSLESGALSPLHF,TGTGCCAGCAGCTTAGAGTCCGGAGCTCTATCACCCCTCCACTTT
-,TRBV9,TRBJ1-3,TRBD1,CASSLTGGTDTIYF,TGTGCCAGCAGCTTAACAGGGGGCACGGACACCATATATTTT
-,TRBV7-9,TRBJ1-1,-,CASSLQQGGTEAFF,TGTGCCAGCAGCTTACAACAAGGAGGCACTGAAGCTTTCTTT
-,TRBV6-5,TRBJ1-2,-,CASSPLPYGYTF,TGTGCCAGCAGTCCCCTCCCCTATGGCTACACCTTC
-,TRBV5-1,TRBJ2-6,-,CASSPQGSGANVLTF,TGCGCCAGCAGCCCTCAGGGCTCCGGGGCCAACGTCCTGACTTTC
-,TRBV7-2,TRBJ2-5,TRBD2,CASSSGGLIAGKETQYF,TGTGCCAGCAGCTCAGGAGGTTTAATAGCGGGAAAGGAGACCCAGTACTTC
-,TRBV7-2,TRBJ1-6,-,CASSPSSYNSPLHF,TGTGCCAGCAGCCCCAGCTCCTATAATTCACCCCTCCACTTT
few,TRBV18,TRBJ2-1,TRBD2,CASSLGLAGGLSYNEQFF,TGTGCCAGCTCATTGGGACTAGCGGGGGGCCTTTCCTACAATGAGCAGTTCTTC
-,TRBV2,TRBJ1-2,-,CASSAQANYGYTF,TGTGCCAGCAGTGCCCAGGCTAACTATGGCTACACCTTC
-,TRBV28,TRBJ2-3,-,CASSSFGGQGSTDTQYF,TGTGCCAGCAGTTCCTTCGGTGGGCAGGGGAGCACAGATACGCAGTATTTT